The 21 T cell receptor beta chains listed next were all sequenced from one sample in a study. TCRdb fed the RT-PCR reads into MiXCR, producing one record per CDR3 protein. The sample has about 680,000 distinct CDR3 sequences, 12% to 15% seen once. The sample consisted of memory CD4+ T cells from blood. These receptors were obtained from a female donor in good health, serving as a healthy control.

This clonotype was detected only a few times. The rearrangement links TRBV7-3 to TRBJ1-6; 8 bases agree with TRBD1. The trim removed 1 base at V and 10 bases at J, leaving 3 bases unmatched. The CDR3 contains 14 residues. CDR1 is SGHTA and CDR2 is FQGTGA in the germline V gene. DNA for the CDR3: TGTGCCAGCAGCTTAAGGCAGGGGGCCTCACCCCTCCACTTT. This translates into CASSLRQGASPLHF.

The chain recombines TRBV11-2 with TRBJ1-2; perhaps TRBD1 as D (5 bases). V lost 3 bases and J lost 6, with 14 bases in between. CDR1 is SGHAT, CDR2 FQNNGV, per germline. This CDR3 has 14 amino acids. Here the CDR3 reads CASSFTMTADGYTF. CDR3 in DNA: TGTGCCAGCAGCTTCACGATGACAGCCGATGGCTACACCTTC. Filled out from reference TRBV11-2 and TRBJ1-2, the complete variable domain reads EAGVAQSPRYKIIEKRQSVAFWCNPISGHATLYWYQQILGQGPKLLIQFQNNGVVDDSQLPKDRFSAERLKGVDSTLKIQPAKLEDSAVYLCASSFTMTADGYTFGSGTRLTVV.

The genes are TRBV9 and TRBJ2-7; D is uncertain. V lost 6 bases to trimming and J lost 1 base, with 14 bases between them. Per germline, CDR1 SGDLS and CDR2 YYNGEE. This CDR3 has 14 residues. CDR3 amino acids: CASTPTGSSYEQYF. DNA of the CDR3: TGTGCCAGCACCCCAACGGGCAGTTCCTACGAGCAGTACTTC.

This clonotype has more than one count but fewer than ten. The chain recombines TRBV20-1 with TRBJ2-2; 7 bases line up with TRBD2. The J segment lost 2 bases and the V segment lost 0 bases, leaving 9 bases of the junction unmatched. Germline loops: CDR1 DFQATT, CDR2 SNEGSKA (reference sequence). The CDR3 loop spans 17 amino acids. The CDR3 region is CSARDWAAGSNTGELFF. Here the CDR3 DNA reads TGCAGTGCTAGAGATTGGGCAGCGGGAAGTAACACCGGGGAGCTGTTTTTT.

This clonotype was seen many times. The rearrangement joins TRBV10-3 to TRBJ2-5; D unclear. Germline CDR1 ENHRY, CDR2 SYGVKD. The CDR3 has 13 residues. The V end was cut by 5 bases, the J end by 4 bases, with 11 bases between. The CDR3: CAISPDLAETQYF. CDR3 nucleotide sequence: TGTGCCATCAGTCCGGACCTGGCAGAGACCCAGTACTTC.

This clonotype was found many times. This sequence joins TRBV5-6 and TRBJ2-1, with TRBD1 matching over 7 bases. The V gene end was trimmed by 4 bases and the J gene end by 6 bases; junction bases not matched to a gene: 10. CDR1 is SGHDT and CDR2 is YYEEEE in the germline V gene. The CDR3 sequence is 15 residues long. This CDR3 is CASSTAPDRPNEQFF. The CDR3 bases are TGTGCCAGCAGCACGGCCCCGGACAGGCCCAATGAGCAGTTCTTC.

This clonotype has a count of ten or more. The chain couples TRBV5-1 to TRBJ1-2; D is unclear. V was clipped by 4 bases and J by 2 bases, with 15 bases between them. This CDR3 comprises 15 residues. The germline V gene encodes CDR1 SGHRS and CDR2 YFSETQ. The CDR3 is CASSPSSGRNYGYTF. The CDR3 DNA is TGCGCCAGCAGCCCCTCCTCGGGGAGGAACTATGGCTACACCTTC. The whole variable domain, remainder taken from reference TRBV5-1 and TRBJ1-2, is KAGVTQTPRYLIKTRGQQVTLSCSPISGHRSVSWYQQTPGQGLQFLFEYFSETQRNKGNFPGRFSGRQFSNSRSEMNVSTLELGDSALYLCASSPSSGRNYGYTFGSGTRLTVV.

There are a few counts of this clonotype. The chain employs TRBV28 and TRBJ2-2; TRBD1 matches at 8 bases. After removal of 3 bases from V and 5 bases from J, the junction contained 5 bases not matched to a gene. The CDR3 is 15 residues long. The germline CDR1 and CDR2 sequences are MDHEN and SYDVKM. CDR3 residues: CASSLGRGRTGELFF. CDR3 sequence (DNA): TGTGCCAGCAGTTTGGGCAGGGGGCGGACCGGGGAGCTGTTTTTT. The entire variable domain, with the rest obtained from reference TRBV28 and TRBJ2-2, is as follows: DVKVTQSSRYLVKRTGEKVFLECVQDMDHENMFWYRQDPGLGLRLIYFSYDVKMKEKGDIPEGYSVSREKKERFSLILESASTNQTSMYLCASSLGRGRTGELFFGEGSRLTVL.

This clonotype came up many times. The chain employs TRBV20-1 and TRBJ1-6; no clear D gene. This CDR3 region has 14 residues. From germline, CDR1 is DFQATT and CDR2 SNEGSKA (reference sequence). V gave up 6 bases and J gave up 3 bases, with 12 bases separating them. This CDR3 reads CSAFMALYNSPLHF. In DNA form, the CDR3 reads TGCAGTGCCTTCATGGCCCTCTATAATTCACCCCTCCACTTT.

This clonotype was seen ten or more times. The genes are TRBV7-6 and TRBJ1-1; D ambiguous. The CDR3 has 13 amino acids. V lost 5 bases, J lost 2 bases, and 9 bases lay in between. The germline CDR1 and CDR2 sequences are SGHVS and FNYEAQ. The CDR3 sequence is CASSPPSNTEAFF. CDR3 DNA sequence: TGTGCCAGCAGCCCCCCTTCAAACACTGAAGCTTTCTTT. The variable domain in full, with the rest retrieved from reference TRBV7-6 and TRBJ1-1, is GAGVSQSPRYKVTKRGQDVALRCDPISGHVSLYWYRQALGQGPEFLTYFNYEAQQDKSGLPNDRFSAERPEGSISTLTIQRTEQRDSAMYRCASSPPSNTEAFFGQGTRLTVV.

This clonotype was seen repeatedly, ten times or more. V gene TRBV4-3 combines with J gene TRBJ2-2, with 14 bases fitting TRBD2. From germline, CDR1 is LGHNA and CDR2 YSLEER. The CDR3 consists of 19 residues. V lost 0 bases and J lost 0; bases outside the gene matches: 3. Written as DNA, the CDR3 is TGCGCCAGCAGCCAAGACCTGACTAGCGGGAGGGCGAACACCGGGGAGCTGTTTTTT. This sequence encodes CASSQDLTSGRANTGELFF.

J is TRBJ2-1 and V is TRBV7-2; no reliable D call. V lost 4 bases to trimming and J lost 9 bases, with 10 bases between them. CDR3 length: 12 amino acids. From germline, CDR1 is SGHTA and CDR2 FQGNSA. CDR3 coding DNA: TGTGCCAGCAGCTCCCTATATGGTGAGCAGTTCTTC. It encodes CASSSLYGEQFF.

The V gene is TRBV5-1, the J gene TRBJ2-7; 9 bases map to TRBD1. CDR3 size: 15 residues. CDR1 is SGHRS and CDR2 is YFSETQ in the germline V gene. The V and J ends lost 5 bases and 2 bases, in that order; junction bases with no gene match: 8. The CDR3 is CASSFQTGGTYEQYF. CDR3 bases: TGCGCCAGCAGTTTCCAGACAGGGGGGACCTACGAGCAGTACTTC.

The V gene is TRBV5-6, the J gene TRBJ2-3, with D possibly TRBD1 on 5 matching bases. Per the germline V gene, CDR1 is SGHDT and CDR2 is YYEEEE. Trimming took 4 bases from V and 6 from J, leaving 12 bases between them. This CDR3 is built from 13 residues. CDR3 loop: CASSLTVSDTQYF. CDR3 in DNA: TGTGCCAGCAGCCTGACAGTTTCGGATACGCAGTATTTT.

Comments on this clonotype: The DNA is left out, because the CDR3 cannot be placed on it with certainty; the CDR3 is given as TCRdb lists it. The chain is built from TRBV7-2 and TRBJ1-5; TRBD1 is the table's D call and was not checked against the DNA. The CDR3 is 17 amino acids in total, end residues counted. The germline V gene has CDR1 SGHTA and CDR2 FQGNSA. CDR3 sequence: CVSSPPWGVGSNQPQHF.

The CDR3 sequence is CASSYDGVFNNEQFF. In DNA, the CDR3 is TGTGCCAGCAGCTATGACGGAGTGTTTAACAATGAGCAGTTCTTC. The V gene is TRBV7-8, the J gene TRBJ2-1, with D unclear. Trimming stripped 4 bases from V and 5 bases from J, with 15 bases between. The CDR3 is 15 residues long. The germline V gene has CDR1 SGHVS and CDR2 FQNEAQ.

The chain recombines TRBV29-1 with TRBJ1-5, with D hard to call. The germline gives CDR1 SQVTM, CDR2 ANQGSEA. Trimming cost V 4 bases and J 5 bases, with 12 bases left between them. This CDR3 is built from 13 residues. DNA of the CDR3: TGCAGCGTTGCACAGTCCCCCGATCAGCCCCAGCATTTT. Translated, it gives CSVAQSPDQPQHF. Drawing the rest from reference TRBV29-1 and TRBJ1-5, the complete variable domain is SAVISQKPSRDICQRGTSLTIQCQVDSQVTMMFWYRQQPGQSLTLIATANQGSEATYESGFVIDKFPISRPNLTFSTLTVSNMSPEDSSIYLCSVAQSPDQPQHFGDGTRLSIL.

This clonotype was recorded many times. The chain couples TRBV20-1 to TRBJ2-4, with TRBD2 as a possible D gene (5 bases). V shed 6 bases and J shed 8 bases, with 11 bases lying between them. Germline values: CDR1 DFQATT, CDR2 SNEGSKA (reference sequence). This CDR3 is 11 amino acids long. Written as DNA, the CDR3 is TGCAGTGCCGGGGATATGGACATTCAGTACTTC. Protein sequence: CSAGDMDIQYF.

This chain joins TRBV5-1 and TRBJ2-1; 11 bases match TRBD2. CDR3 length: 14 amino acids. With 5 bases clipped from V and 7 bases from J, the junction kept 5 bases outside the gene matches. Germline V gene sequence: CDR1 SGHRS, CDR2 YFSETQ. In DNA, the CDR3 is TGCGCCAGCAGGGGGACTAGCGGTTTGAATGAGCAGTTCTTC. Protein: CASRGTSGLNEQFF.

This clonotype occurred a few times. This chain connects TRBV6-6 to TRBJ2-7; 10 bases agree with TRBD2. V lost 5 bases, J lost 4 bases, and 8 bases stayed unmatched. The CDR3 is 15 amino acids. CDR1 MNHNY and CDR2 SVGAGI come from the germline V gene (reference sequence). In DNA form, the CDR3 reads TGTGCCAGCAGTCAGCGGGAGGGCCCCCCTTACGAGCAGTACTTC. Amino acid sequence: CASSQREGPPYEQYF.

This chain connects TRBV7-3 to TRBJ1-1, with D unresolved. CDR1 SGHTA and CDR2 FQGTGA come from the germline V gene. The CDR3 has 13 residues. Deletions cut 0 bases from V and 8 bases from J, with 10 bases between. The CDR3 bases are TGTGCCAGCAGCTTAACGGTTACAGACGAAGCTTTCTTT. This translates into CASSLTVTDEAFF.